The present TCR beta chain was sequenced within a study of control samples from healthy donors and cancer patients. Sequencing was performed with immunoSEQ multiplex PCR; in TCRdb, only in-frame clones are kept and a portion is missing. The table has about 120,000 clones, approximately 92% seen once. Germline-derived CDR1 and CDR2 are LNHDA and SQIVND (reference sequence). This CDR3 has 16 residues. Trimming left V 5 bases short and J 1 base short, with 17 bases between. The sequence was obtained from a man younger than 35 in good health. This chain links TRBV19 with TRBJ2-5; the D is unclear. Sequencing was performed on blood. The chain's CDR3 is CASSPGVGQIQETQYF. As DNA, the CDR3 is TGTGCCAGTAGTCCTGGGGTAGGGCAAATCCAAGAGACCCAGTACTTC.